Shown below are 11 T cell receptor beta chains from a single sample sequenced in a study of T cell responses to AZD1222 COVID-19 vaccine. Only in-frame clones appear in the TCRdb table, and some are missing; sequencing was by immunoSEQ multiplex PCR. The data hold some 120,000 clones, with roughly 87% observed a single time. The sequencing used peripheral blood, collected on day 0 of AZD1222 vaccination. The receptor set was obtained from an adult in good health.

The chain is built from TRBV30 and TRBJ2-5; TRBD2 agrees at 7 bases. Trimming took 4 bases from V and 5 from J; bases not matched to a gene: 13. CDR3 length equals 15 residues. CDR1 GTSNPN and CDR2 SVGIG come from the germline V gene (reference sequence). The CDR3 coding sequence is TGTGCCTGGACCCCAGGGAGGGGCGGGATTGAGACCCAGTACTTC. Amino acid sequence: CAWTPGRGGIETQYF.

J is TRBJ1-1 and V is TRBV7-2; a possible D gene is TRBD1 (6 bases). The CDR3 consists of 14 residues. From germline, CDR1 is SGHTA and CDR2 FQGNSA. The V end lost 8 bases, the J end lost 4 bases, and 17 bases lay between the germline ends. CDR3 bases: TGTGCCAGCGGTAAAGGGGGGCAGCTCACTGAAGCTTTCTTT. Translation gives CASGKGGQLTEAFF.

V usage is TRBV18 and J usage is TRBJ1-2; perhaps TRBD1 as D (5 bases). The CDR3 runs 15 residues. The germline V gene has CDR1 KGHSH and CDR2 LQKENI. The V end lost 0 bases, the J end lost 5 bases, and 13 bases lay between the germline ends. This chain's CDR3 is CASSPPGVMSYGYTF. CDR3 DNA sequence: TGTGCCAGCTCACCACCGGGGGTTATGAGTTATGGCTACACCTTC. Full variable domain (outside the CDR3, taken from reference TRBV18 and TRBJ1-2): NAGVMQNPRHLVRRRGQEARLRCSPMKGHSHVYWYRQLPEEGLKFMVYLQKENIIDESGMPKERFSAEFPKEGPSILRIQQVVRGDSAAYFCASSPPGVMSYGYTFGSGTRLTVV.

The J gene is TRBJ1-2, the V gene TRBV2; the D is unclear. CDR3 length: 13 amino acids. Trimming stripped 7 bases from V and 2 bases from J, with 11 bases between. From germline, CDR1 is SNHLY and CDR2 FYNNEI. This chain's CDR3 is CASTTGMNYGYTF. The CDR3 DNA sequence: TGTGCCAGCACGACCGGCATGAACTATGGCTACACCTTC.

V and J are TRBV18 and TRBJ1-5, with D maybe TRBD1 (5 bases). The CDR3 sequence is 13 residues long. Germline lookup yields CDR1 KGHSH and CDR2 LQKENI. Trimming shortened V by 6 bases and J by 2 bases, and 8 bases separated the two germline ends. In nucleotides, the CDR3 is TGTGCCAGCTCCAGGGAACGCAATCAGCCCCAGCATTTT. Translating gives CASSRERNQPQHF.

The chain has TRBV5-1 and TRBJ2-7, with 8 bases fitting TRBD1. Germline CDR1 SGHRS, CDR2 YFSETQ. J gave up 3 bases and V 2 bases, and 7 bases lay outside the gene matches. CDR3 length equals 15 residues. The CDR3 here is CASSLAKTGGYEQYF. The DNA of the CDR3 is TGCGCCAGCAGCTTAGCCAAAACAGGGGGCTACGAGCAGTACTTC.

The V call is TRBV19, the J call TRBJ2-4, with a tentative D call TRBD1 (6 bases). Germline assignment: CDR1 LNHDA and CDR2 SQIVND (reference sequence). The V gene lost 5 bases and the J gene lost 3 bases, with 17 bases spanning the gap. The CDR3 consists of 16 residues. The CDR3 is CASSPGTWTDKNIQYF. CDR3 in DNA: TGTGCCAGTAGTCCAGGGACCTGGACAGACAAAAACATTCAGTACTTC. The full variable domain, its missing parts supplied by reference TRBV19 and TRBJ2-4, is DGGITQSPKYLFRKEGQNVTLSCEQNLNHDAMYWYRQDPGQGLRLIYYSQIVNDFQKGDIAEGYSVSREKKESFPLTVTSAQKNPTAFYLCASSPGTWTDKNIQYFGAGTRLSVL.

The chain has TRBV5-1 and TRBJ2-1; D gene uncertain. The CDR3 extends over 13 amino acids. The V end was cut by 4 bases, the J end by 5 bases, with 10 bases between. Germline loops: CDR1 SGHRS, CDR2 YFSETQ. The CDR3 DNA follows: TGCGCCAGCAGCCGAGCCCCCAACAATGAGCAGTTCTTC. Translating it yields CASSRAPNNEQFF.

The chain joins TRBV7-6 to TRBJ2-5; 7 bases match TRBD1. Per germline, CDR1 SGHVS and CDR2 FNYEAQ. Trimming removed 1 base from V and 2 bases from J; junction bases left unmatched: 1. CDR3 length equals 14 residues. The CDR3 coding sequence is TGTGCCAGCAGCTTAGTGGGACAGCAAGAGACCCAGTACTTC. This translates into CASSLVGQQETQYF.

This clone has more than one count but fewer than ten. DNA of the CDR3: TGTGCCAGCAGCCAATATTGGAGCAATGAGCAGTTCTTC. Protein product: CASSQYWSNEQFF. This rearrangement joins TRBV3-1 (or the pseudogene TRBV3-2) to TRBJ2-1; D unclear. The CDR3 is made up of 13 amino acids. V was shortened by 2 bases and J by 6 bases, with 8 bases between the two germline ends. Germline-derived CDR1 and CDR2 are LGHDT and YNNKEL (reference sequence).

The V call is TRBV11-2, the J call TRBJ1-5; D is uncertain. Trimming removed 5 bases at V and 4 bases at J, with 9 bases between. The CDR3 contains 13 residues. Per the germline V gene, CDR1 is SGHAT and CDR2 is FQNNGV. CDR3 sequence (DNA): TGTGCCAGCAGCCCTACGGTGAATCAGCCCCAGCATTTT. Its protein is CASSPTVNQPQHF.